The 30 T cell receptor beta chains below were found in one sample sequenced in a study of blood T cell repertoires in COVID-19 (dated by TCRdb to the early 2020s). Receptor amplification or capture employed the immunoSEQ multiplex PCR assay. The source is immuneACCESS, and TCRdb retained only in-frame sequences with V and J called. Part of the clones is not carried over; for the studies checked, unresolved V genes explain less than half of this, and the remainder is unexplained. The sample records approximately 110,000 clones, around 80% of which are singletons. In total, the top ten clones hold approximately 7.9% of the sample. Sequenced sample: peripheral blood. Receptors were obtained from a woman older than 75 with active or convalescent COVID-19.

The J gene is TRBJ2-2, the V gene TRBV19; D possibly corresponds to TRBD1 (6 bases). The CDR3 consists of 17 residues. Looked up from germline, CDR1 is LNHDA and CDR2 is SQIVND (reference sequence). Trimming removed 2 bases from V and 1 base from J, with 14 bases in between. CDR3 sequence reads: CASSIPGTPKNTGELFF. The CDR3 DNA sequence: TGTGCCAGTAGTATACCGGGGACACCTAAGAACACCGGGGAGCTGTTTTTT.

A single count supports this clone. The CDR3 reads CSASLLKVGGNSPLHF. The CDR3 bases are TGCAGTGCTAGTCTCCTCAAGGTCGGGGGTAATTCACCCCTCCACTTT. This chain links TRBV20-1 with TRBJ1-6; D possibly corresponds to TRBD1 (5 bases). The CDR3 has 16 residues. The V end was cut by 3 bases, the J end by 6 bases, with 18 bases between. The V gene's germline CDR1 is DFQATT and CDR2 SNEGSKA (reference sequence).

This chain uses TRBV24-1 with TRBJ1-5, with TRBD1 identical over 8 bases. The ends lost 5 bases at V and 7 bases at J; junction bases unmatched: 12. Germline values: CDR1 KGHDR, CDR2 SFDVKD. This CDR3 has 16 amino acids. The DNA of the CDR3 is TGTGCCACCAGTGCGAGATTTTCGGACAGGGACCAGCCCCAGCATTTT. It encodes CATSARFSDRDQPQHF.

This chain links TRBV5-1 with TRBJ2-3; perhaps TRBD1 as D (6 bases). There are 12 residues in the CDR3. V lost 4 bases, J lost 5 bases, and 8 bases lay in between. The germline V gene has CDR1 SGHRS and CDR2 YFSETQ. This chain's CDR3 is CASSTQGDTQYF. In nucleotides, the CDR3 is TGCGCCAGCAGCACACAGGGAGATACGCAGTATTTT.

The gene calls are TRBV7-9 and TRBJ1-4, with TRBD1 matching 8 bases. CDR3 length equals 15 residues. The germline V gene encodes CDR1 SEHNR and CDR2 FQNEAQ (reference sequence). The V gene end was trimmed by 7 bases and the J gene end by 2 bases; junction bases not matched to a gene: 6. CDR3 protein: CASTQQGGTNEKLFF. CDR3 DNA: TGTGCCAGCACTCAACAGGGGGGGACTAATGAAAAACTGTTTTTT.

The CDR3 loop reads CASSTGTGRKNTEAFF. Here the CDR3 DNA reads TGTGCCAGCAGCACCGGGACAGGGAGGAAGAACACTGAAGCTTTCTTT. The rearrangement joins TRBV7-9 to TRBJ1-1; TRBD1 agrees at 9 bases. Germline loops: CDR1 SEHNR, CDR2 FQNEAQ (reference sequence). The CDR3 is made up of 16 amino acids. V was clipped by 5 bases and J by 1 base; unmatched bases: 8. Combining the CDR3 with reference TRBV7-9 and TRBJ1-1 gives the whole variable domain DTGVSQNPRHKITKRGQNVTFRCDPISEHNRLYWYRQTLGQGPEFLTYFQNEAQLEKSRLLSDRFSAERPKGSFSTLEIQRTEQGDSAMYLCASSTGTGRKNTEAFFGQGTRLTVV.

This clone was seen just once. The V gene is TRBV5-4, the J gene TRBJ1-1, with D unclear. CDR1 and CDR2 from the germline V gene are SGHNT and YYREEE (reference sequence). V shed 4 bases and J shed 7 bases, with 11 bases lying between them. The CDR3 has 12 residues. The CDR3 bases are TGTGCCAGCAGCCTTTTCGAGGGTGAAGCTTTCTTT. Protein product: CASSLFEGEAFF.

The V call is TRBV13, the J call TRBJ2-7, with 8 positions matching TRBD2. CDR1 PRHDT and CDR2 FYEKMQ come from the germline V gene (reference sequence). The CDR3 length is 14 residues. V shed 5 bases and J 0 bases; nucleotides not matched to a gene: 3. The CDR3 region has the DNA TGTGCCAGCAGCACGACTAGCGCCTCCTACGAGCAGTACTTC. Translated, it gives CASSTTSASYEQYF.

The chain has TRBV6-4 and TRBJ2-1; D remains unclear. Germline CDR1 and CDR2: MRHNA and SNTAGT. V was cut by 2 bases and J by 2 bases, with 4 bases left in between. This CDR3 has 13 amino acids. The CDR3 protein is CASSDGPYNEQFF. The CDR3 DNA is TGTGCCAGCAGTGACGGGCCCTACAATGAGCAGTTCTTC.

This chain joins TRBV5-1 and TRBJ1-1; 10 nucleotides line up with TRBD1. The CDR3 has 17 residues. Looked up from germline, CDR1 is SGHRS and CDR2 is YFSETQ. Trimming cost V 0 bases and J 0 bases; bases outside gene matches: 5. CDR3 in DNA: TGCGCCAGCAGCTTGGAGACAGGGGGCAAACTGAACACTGAAGCTTTCTTT. Its translation is CASSLETGGKLNTEAFF.

The gene calls are TRBV3-1 (or the pseudogene TRBV3-2) and TRBJ1-1; D is perhaps TRBD1 (5 bases). The CDR3 sequence is 16 residues long. V dropped 4 bases and J dropped 0 bases, with 15 bases sitting between them. Germline V gene lookup returns CDR1 LGHDT and CDR2 YNNKEL (reference sequence). CDR3 coding DNA: TGTGCCAGCAGCCCCGTTGGGGGGAGGATGAACACTGAAGCTTTCTTT. Its protein is CASSPVGGRMNTEAFF.

The chain carries TRBV27 and TRBJ1-5, with D unresolved. The CDR3 extends over 13 amino acids. V lost 8 bases and J 6 bases, leaving 14 bases between the germline ends. Germline V gives CDR1 MNHEY, CDR2 SMNVEV (reference sequence). CDR3 residues: CASSRVGIQPQHF. The CDR3 DNA sequence: TGTGCCAGCTCGAGGGTCGGCATTCAGCCCCAGCATTTT.

V usage is TRBV14 and J usage is TRBJ2-1; 9 positions match TRBD2. The V gene's germline CDR1 is SGHDN and CDR2 FVKESK. The CDR3 has 16 amino acids. Germline trimming cut 2 bases from V and 4 bases from J; bases unmatched to any gene: 6. The CDR3 protein is CASSQLPGLAYNEQFF. Here the CDR3 DNA reads TGTGCCAGCAGCCAACTACCGGGACTAGCTTACAATGAGCAGTTCTTC.

The V call is TRBV18, the J call TRBJ1-6, with TRBD1 identical over 7 bases. The CDR3 extends over 14 amino acids. CDR1 and CDR2 from the germline V gene are KGHSH and LQKENI. Trimming removed 1 base from V and 10 bases from J; junction bases left unmatched: 4. CDR3 loop: CASSPRDRSSPLHF. The CDR3, as DNA: TGTGCCAGCTCACCACGGGACAGAAGCTCACCCCTCCACTTT.

The J gene is TRBJ2-5, the V gene TRBV12-3 or TRBV12-4, with TRBD1 as a possible D gene (5 bases). V dropped 7 bases and J dropped 1 base, with 10 bases sitting between them. The CDR3 covers 13 residues. DNA of the CDR3: TGTGCCAGCAACACAGGTATCCAAGAGACCCAGTACTTC. Translated: CASNTGIQETQYF.

The chain recombines TRBV4-1 with TRBJ2-1, with TRBD1 matching over 9 bases. Trimming cost V 2 bases and J 9 bases; bases outside gene matches: 11. CDR1 is MGHRA, CDR2 YSYEKL, per germline. The CDR3 consists of 16 residues. The CDR3, as DNA: TGCGCCAGCAGCCAAAGTCTGGGACAGGGTTCTCGTGAGCAGTTCTTC. It is translated as CASSQSLGQGSREQFF.

This chain connects TRBV7-9 to TRBJ2-7; TRBD1 agrees at 11 bases. The CDR3 has 15 amino acids. Germline CDR1 is SEHNR and CDR2 is FQNEAQ (reference sequence). J gave up 6 bases and V 1 base, and 5 bases lay outside the gene matches. The CDR3 DNA reads TGTGCCAGCAGCTTAGGGACAGGGGGCTGGAGCGAGCAGTACTTC. Its translation: CASSLGTGGWSEQYF.

DNA of the CDR3: TGTGCCAGTAGGGAGACTAGCGCGGGAATAGATACGCAGTATTTT. This translates into CASRETSAGIDTQYF. The chain carries TRBV19 and TRBJ2-3, with 8 bases matching TRBD2. The CDR3 covers 15 residues. V lost 6 bases, J lost 5 bases, and 10 bases stayed unmatched. Per the germline V gene, CDR1 is LNHDA and CDR2 is SQIVND (reference sequence).

The chain joins TRBV6-1 to TRBJ2-5; D perhaps matches TRBD2 (5 bases). V was clipped by 2 bases and J by 1 base, with 11 bases between them. The germline gives CDR1 MNHNS, CDR2 SASEGT. There are 15 residues in the CDR3. In DNA form, the CDR3 reads TGTGCCAGCAGTGAATTTACTAGGGCCCAAGAGACCCAGTACTTC. Residues: CASSEFTRAQETQYF.

The V gene is TRBV6-6, the J gene TRBJ1-2; 7 bases line up with TRBD1. The CDR3 runs 14 residues. The J segment lost 4 bases and the V segment lost 0 bases, leaving 2 bases of the junction unmatched. Germline CDR1 is MNHNY and CDR2 is SVGAGI (reference sequence). The DNA of the CDR3 is TGTGCCAGCAGTTACTCGAACAGGGGCTATGGCTACACCTTC. Translation gives CASSYSNRGYGYTF.

The chain uses TRBV28 and TRBJ2-1, with D possibly TRBD2 on 6 matching bases. The CDR3 has 15 residues. Per the germline V gene, CDR1 is MDHEN and CDR2 is SYDVKM. V dropped 6 bases and J dropped 7 bases, with 19 bases sitting between them. The CDR3 DNA follows: TGTGCCAGCAGCCAAACTAGCTCCCCTTGGAATGAGCAGTTCTTC. Its translation: CASSQTSSPWNEQFF.

Concerning this clone itself: The same CDR3 also results from other DNA sequences found in this sample. This chain links TRBV3-1 (or the pseudogene TRBV3-2) with TRBJ1-1; no clear D gene. The CDR3 is 12 amino acids. The V gene lost 1 base and the J gene lost 4 bases, with 4 bases spanning the gap. Germline-derived CDR1 and CDR2 are LGHDT and YNNKEL (reference sequence). This chain's CDR3 is CASSQGSTEAFF. As DNA, the CDR3 is TGTGCCAGCAGCCAAGGTAGCACTGAAGCTTTCTTT.

The rearrangement joins TRBV19 to TRBJ2-7; 13 nucleotides line up with TRBD2. This CDR3 spans 15 amino acids. V dropped 5 bases and J dropped 3; count of bases not matched to a gene: 4. Germline-derived CDR1 and CDR2 are LNHDA and SQIVND (reference sequence). CDR3 loop: CASSPGTSGDYEQYF. Here the CDR3 DNA reads TGTGCCAGTAGTCCTGGGACTAGCGGGGACTACGAGCAGTACTTC.

The chain carries TRBV27 and TRBJ1-2; 12 bases fit TRBD1. There are 15 residues in the CDR3. Germline values: CDR1 MNHEY, CDR2 SMNVEV (reference sequence). Germline trimming cut 5 bases from V and 5 bases from J; bases unmatched to any gene: 6. Here the CDR3 reads CASSPGTGGPYGYTF. DNA for the CDR3: TGTGCCAGCAGTCCCGGGACAGGGGGCCCTTATGGCTACACCTTC.

The chain links TRBV11-1 to TRBJ1-6; 8 positions agree with TRBD1. In germline, CDR1 is SGHAT, CDR2 FQDESV (reference sequence). The CDR3 has 15 residues. V lost 4 bases to trimming and J lost 5 bases; unmatched junction nucleotides: 4. CDR3 DNA sequence: TGTGCCAGCAGCTCAACAGGGGGGAATAATTCACCCCTCCACTTT. It specifies CASSSTGGNNSPLHF.

This clone was picked up a small number of times. The chain has TRBV19 and TRBJ1-5; 7 nucleotides match TRBD1. V lost 8 bases, J lost 4 bases, and 20 bases stayed unmatched. CDR1 is LNHDA and CDR2 is SQIVND in the germline V gene (reference sequence). The CDR3 contains 18 residues. The DNA for the CDR3 is TGTGCCAGTTATGGCCCAGGGGGTCCTGATAGGTATAATCAGCCCCAGCATTTT. The encoded protein is CASYGPGGPDRYNQPQHF.

This clone appeared once. The V and J genes are TRBV9 and TRBJ2-4; D perhaps matches TRBD1 (6 bases). The CDR3 sequence is 14 residues long. Germline assignment: CDR1 SGDLS and CDR2 YYNGEE. The V end was cut by 4 bases, the J end by 6 bases, with 14 bases between. The CDR3 DNA follows: TGTGCCAGCAGCTCCCGACAGGATCCAAACATTCAGTACTTC. It encodes CASSSRQDPNIQYF.

The chain joins TRBV3-1 (or the pseudogene TRBV3-2) to TRBJ1-3, with a weak D call TRBD1 (5 bases). The CDR3 runs 16 residues. Germline-derived CDR1 and CDR2 are LGHDT and YNNKEL (reference sequence). The ends were cut back, 3 bases at V and 8 bases at J, with 20 bases in the middle. The CDR3 DNA reads as TGTGCCAGCAGCCATCGCCCGTGGGGGGAAGGAGACACCATATATTTT. Translation gives CASSHRPWGEGDTIYF.

This sequence joins TRBV19 and TRBJ1-2; D might be TRBD1 (5 bases). The CDR3 totals 13 residues. Germline lookup yields CDR1 LNHDA and CDR2 SQIVND (reference sequence). Trimming stripped 5 bases from V and 0 bases from J, with 7 bases between. Written as DNA, the CDR3 is TGTGCCAGTAGTCACAGGCCTAACTATGGCTACACCTTC. This gives the protein CASSHRPNYGYTF.

The sample holds a few counts of this clone. The chain has TRBV9 and TRBJ1-5; D is ambiguous. Between the trimmed V and J ends, which lost 2 bases and 6 bases, there was a span of 9 bases. This CDR3 has 13 residues. CDR1 and CDR2 (germline): SGDLS, YYNGEE. The CDR3 spells CASSVAEGQPQHF. The CDR3 DNA reads TGTGCCAGCAGCGTCGCGGAGGGTCAGCCCCAGCATTTT.